The 2 T cell receptor beta chains below come from one sample, sequenced in a study of spatial heterogeneity in lung cancer. Regarding time point: sample taken at primary tumor resection. From the 5' RACE reads, TCRdb called clonotypes with MiXCR, one entry per CDR3 protein. Of roughly 39,000 distinct CDR3 sequences detected, over 6.5% appear once; the ten largest clones hold around 43%. Here the sequenced sample was PBMCs, taken at surgery. The receptors originated from a female donor with early-stage non-small cell lung cancer.

The chain carries TRBV11-2 and TRBJ2-7; 8 bases line up with TRBD1. CDR3 size: 15 residues. Germline V gene lookup returns CDR1 SGHAT and CDR2 FQNNGV. The V segment lost 4 bases and the J segment 0 bases; nucleotides outside the gene matches: 5. The CDR3 nucleotides read TGTGCCAGCAGCTCAGGGGGCCAGAGCTCCTACGAGCAGTACTTC. It is translated as CASSSGGQSSYEQYF.

This clonotype appeared a few times. J is TRBJ2-4 and V is TRBV11-2; D unresolved. The CDR3 has 14 residues. Germline CDR1 reads SGHAT; CDR2 reads FQNNGV. Trimming cost V 6 bases and J 0 bases, with 9 bases left between them. The CDR3, as DNA: TGTGCCAGCAGTTACAATGTAGCCAAAAACATTCAGTACTTC. Its protein is CASSYNVAKNIQYF. The full variable domain, rest sourced from reference TRBV11-2 and TRBJ2-4, is EAGVAQSPRYKIIEKRQSVAFWCNPISGHATLYWYQQILGQGPKLLIQFQNNGVVDDSQLPKDRFSAERLKGVDSTLKIQPAKLEDSAVYLCASSYNVAKNIQYFGAGTRLSVL.